This T cell receptor beta chain derives from a study of CD8 T cells in Susac syndrome. Reverse transcription of about 0.45 to 1 ug RNA was carried out with random hexamers. TCRdb re-derived calls from the immunoSEQ multiplex PCR reads in MiXCR, one entry per CDR3 protein. Here the sample spans roughly 200,000 distinct CDR3 sequences, approximately 96% being singletons. The CDR3 consists of 15 residues. The V end was cut by 5 bases, the J end by 1 base, with 9 bases between. The V gene's germline CDR1 is SGHVS and CDR2 FQNEAQ. This clonotype was obtained from a human donor with multiple sclerosis. The sequenced sample was CD4+ T cells from PBMCs. The V gene is TRBV7-8, the J gene TRBJ2-6; D might be TRBD1 (6 bases). Here the CDR3 DNA reads TGTGCCAGCAGCACGACAGGATCTGGGGCCAACGTCCTGACTTTC. As protein: CASSTTGSGANVLTF.